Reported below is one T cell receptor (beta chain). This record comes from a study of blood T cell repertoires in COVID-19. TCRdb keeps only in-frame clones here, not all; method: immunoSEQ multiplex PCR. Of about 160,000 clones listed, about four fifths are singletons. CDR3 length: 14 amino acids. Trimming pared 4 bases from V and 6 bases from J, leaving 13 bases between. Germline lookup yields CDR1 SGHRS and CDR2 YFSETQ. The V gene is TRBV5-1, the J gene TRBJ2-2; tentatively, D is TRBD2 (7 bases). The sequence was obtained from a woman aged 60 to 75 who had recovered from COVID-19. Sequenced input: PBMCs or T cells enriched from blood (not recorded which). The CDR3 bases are TGCGCCAGCAGCCCCATGGGGGGGCCCGGGGAGCTGTTTTTT. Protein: CASSPMGGPGELFF.